This T cell receptor (beta chain) was identified during a study of T cell repertoires in cytomegalovirus infection. The CDR3 loop spans 16 amino acids. J lost 3 bases, V lost 4 bases, and 11 bases had no gene match. TCRdb re-derived calls from the reads in MiXCR, one entry per CDR3 protein. The top ten hold around two fifths of the sample, which has about half a million distinct CDR3 sequences, roughly 43% seen once. About this clonotype itself: As yet, its antigen is unknown.

This rearrangement joins TRBV12-3 or TRBV12-4 to TRBJ2-7, with 8 bases aligning to TRBD1. The source was cultured PBMCs, collected from culture after CMV antigen stimulation. The TCR comes from a human donor in good health (CMV status not recorded). Some clones in this sample may be carry-over from other donors' samples. The CDR3, as DNA: TGTGCCAGCAGTTCGTACCCGGGACAGGAGCTCTACGAGCAGTACTTC. Translating it yields CASSSYPGQELYEQYF.